These 8 T cell receptor beta chains were all obtained from the same sample, sequenced in a study of blood T cell repertoires in COVID-19. Data came from immunoSEQ multiplex PCR; TCRdb stores just in-frame clones and leaves some out. In the table there are 29,000 or so clones, 89% of which are singletons. Sequencing was done on a sample of peripheral blood. The receptors derive from a human donor in a cohort sampled during active COVID-19.

The chain is built from TRBV9 and TRBJ2-1, with 10 bases matching TRBD2. With V trimmed by 0 bases and J by 10 bases, 1 base remained unmatched. CDR3 length: 13 residues. CDR1 SGDLS and CDR2 YYNGEE come from the germline V gene. CDR3 amino acids: CASSVGLAGEQFF. DNA of the CDR3: TGTGCCAGCAGCGTAGGACTAGCGGGCGAGCAGTTCTTC.

Written as DNA, the CDR3 is TGTGCCAGCAACCCTCCGGACAGTTTCTATGGCTACACCTTC. Amino acid sequence: CASNPPDSFYGYTF. The genes are TRBV28 and TRBJ1-2; maybe TRBD1 (6 bases). Trimming took off 7 bases at V and 4 bases at J, with 16 bases between the two ends. The CDR3 covers 14 residues. The germline V gene has CDR1 MDHEN and CDR2 SYDVKM.

The V gene is TRBV3-1 (or the pseudogene TRBV3-2), the J gene TRBJ1-3; unclear D gene. Germline assignment: CDR1 LGHDT and CDR2 YNNKEL (reference sequence). The CDR3 is 14 residues long. The V gene lost 3 bases and the J gene lost 7 bases, with 13 bases spanning the gap. The CDR3 coding sequence is TGTGCCAGCAGCCAGGCCGGGGTATGGAACACCATATATTTT. This translates into CASSQAGVWNTIYF.

In DNA, the CDR3 is TGTGCCAGCAGCTTGATCCGGGACTATTGGGGCAATGAGCAGTTCTTC. Amino acids: CASSLIRDYWGNEQFF. V and J are TRBV7-9 and TRBJ2-1; TRBD2 aligns across 7 bases. The CDR3 is 16 residues long. Looked up from germline, CDR1 is SEHNR and CDR2 is FQNEAQ (reference sequence). V lost 3 bases and J lost 6; bases outside the gene matches: 11.

The chain has TRBV10-3 and TRBJ1-1; D might be TRBD1 (5 bases). CDR1 and CDR2 (germline): ENHRY, SYGVKD. The CDR3 totals 15 residues. V lost 8 bases to trimming and J lost 6 bases, with 22 bases between them. CDR3 bases: TGTGCCATCCGGCCTGGGGCAGCCTCGGGCGCTGAAGCTTTCTTT. Translated: CAIRPGAASGAEAFF.

The rearrangement joins TRBV11-2 to TRBJ1-1; maybe TRBD1 (6 bases). Germline V gene lookup returns CDR1 SGHAT and CDR2 FQNNGV. The germline V and J ends were trimmed by 5 bases and 1 base, with 14 bases remaining between them. This CDR3 has 15 amino acids. This chain's CDR3 is CASSLVRGANTEAFF. CDR3 nucleotide sequence: TGTGCCAGCAGCCTAGTCAGGGGTGCGAACACTGAAGCTTTCTTT.

This chain connects TRBV13 to TRBJ2-5, with 10 bases identical to TRBD1. Germline-derived CDR1 and CDR2 are PRHDT and FYEKMQ (reference sequence). This CDR3 contains 14 residues. The V segment lost 2 bases and the J segment 5 bases; nucleotides outside the gene matches: 2. The DNA of the CDR3 is TGTGCCAGCAGCTTATTGGGACAGGGGGAGACCCAGTACTTC. This gives the protein CASSLLGQGETQYF. Drawing the rest from reference TRBV13 and TRBJ2-5, the complete variable domain is AAGVIQSPRHLIKEKRETATLKCYPIPRHDTVYWYQQGPGQDPQFLISFYEKMQSDKGSIPDRFSAQQFSDYHSELNMSSLELGDSALYFCASSLLGQGETQYFGPGTRLLVL.

This sequence joins TRBV2 and TRBJ1-2; D is perhaps TRBD1 (6 bases). Germline-derived CDR1 and CDR2 are SNHLY and FYNNEI. The V gene lost 9 bases and the J gene lost 1 base, with 12 bases spanning the gap. CDR3 length: 13 residues. DNA for the CDR3: TGTGCCAGTATGGGGACACTTAACTATGGCTACACCTTC. Its protein is CASMGTLNYGYTF. The whole variable domain, remainder taken from reference TRBV2 and TRBJ1-2, is EPEVTQTPSHQVTQMGQEVILRCVPISNHLYFYWYRQILGQKVEFLVSFYNNEISEKSEIFDDQFSVERPDGSNFTLKIRSTKLEDSAMYFCASMGTLNYGYTFGSGTRLTVV.